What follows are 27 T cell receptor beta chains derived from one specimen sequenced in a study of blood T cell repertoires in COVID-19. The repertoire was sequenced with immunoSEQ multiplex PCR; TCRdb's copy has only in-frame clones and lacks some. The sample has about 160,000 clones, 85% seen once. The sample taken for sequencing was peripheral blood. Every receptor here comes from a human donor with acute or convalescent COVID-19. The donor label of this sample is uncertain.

The CDR3 reads CAISDYLGASYNEQFF. CDR3 in DNA: TGTGCCATCAGTGACTACTTAGGGGCCTCCTACAATGAGCAGTTCTTC. The chain carries TRBV10-3 and TRBJ2-1; D may be TRBD1 (5 bases). The CDR3 is made up of 16 amino acids. Germline V gene sequence: CDR1 ENHRY, CDR2 SYGVKD. V lost 3 bases and J lost 0, with 12 bases in between.

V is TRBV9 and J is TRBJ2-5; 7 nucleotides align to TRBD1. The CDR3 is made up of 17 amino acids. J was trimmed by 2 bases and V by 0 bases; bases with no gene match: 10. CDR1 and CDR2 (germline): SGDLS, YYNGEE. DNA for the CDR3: TGTGCCAGCAGCGTAGCTCTCGACAGGGAAGGTCAAGAGACCCAGTACTTC. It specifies CASSVALDREGQETQYF. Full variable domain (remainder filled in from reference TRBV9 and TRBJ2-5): DSGVTQTPKHLITATGQRVTLRCSPRSGDLSVYWYQQSLDQGLQFLIQYYNGEERAKGNILERFSAQQFPDLHSELNLSSLELGDSALYFCASSVALDREGQETQYFGPGTRLLVL.

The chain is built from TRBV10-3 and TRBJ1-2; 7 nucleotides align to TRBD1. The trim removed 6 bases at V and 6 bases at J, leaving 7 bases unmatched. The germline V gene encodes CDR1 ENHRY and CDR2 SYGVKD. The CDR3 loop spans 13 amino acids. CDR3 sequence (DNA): TGTGCCATCAGAGGGGACAGCCTCCATGGCTACACCTTC. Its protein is CAIRGDSLHGYTF.

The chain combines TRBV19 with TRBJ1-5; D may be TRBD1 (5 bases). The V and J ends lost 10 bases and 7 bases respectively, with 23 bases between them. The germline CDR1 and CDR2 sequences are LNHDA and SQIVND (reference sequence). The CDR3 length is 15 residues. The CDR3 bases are TGTGCCACCCGAAATGGAGGGGAGAGACGGCAGCCCCAGCATTTT. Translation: CATRNGGERRQPQHF. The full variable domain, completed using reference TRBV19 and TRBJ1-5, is DGGITQSPKYLFRKEGQNVTLSCEQNLNHDAMYWYRQDPGQGLRLIYYSQIVNDFQKGDIAEGYSVSREKKESFPLTVTSAQKNPTAFYLCATRNGGERRQPQHFGDGTRLSIL.

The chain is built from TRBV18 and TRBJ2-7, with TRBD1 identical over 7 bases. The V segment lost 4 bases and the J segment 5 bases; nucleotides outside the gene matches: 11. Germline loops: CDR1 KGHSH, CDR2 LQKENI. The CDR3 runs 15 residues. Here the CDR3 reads CASSLRQGTGHEQYF. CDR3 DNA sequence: TGTGCCAGCTCACTTCGACAGGGTACTGGCCACGAGCAGTACTTC. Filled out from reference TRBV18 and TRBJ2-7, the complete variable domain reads NAGVMQNPRHLVRRRGQEARLRCSPMKGHSHVYWYRQLPEEGLKFMVYLQKENIIDESGMPKERFSAEFPKEGPSILRIQQVVRGDSAAYFCASSLRQGTGHEQYFGPGTRLTVT.

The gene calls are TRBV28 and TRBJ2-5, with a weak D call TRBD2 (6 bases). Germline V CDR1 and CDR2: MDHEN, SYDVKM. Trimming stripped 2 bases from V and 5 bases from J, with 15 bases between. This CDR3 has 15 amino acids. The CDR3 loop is CASSLPVGLRETQYF. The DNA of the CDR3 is TGTGCCAGCAGTTTACCAGTGGGACTCCGTGAGACCCAGTACTTC.

CDR3 protein: CASSSQGGSYNEQFF. The CDR3 coding sequence is TGTGCCAGCAGCTCTCAGGGGGGTTCCTACAATGAGCAGTTCTTC. The chain combines TRBV5-5 with TRBJ2-1, with D possibly being TRBD1 (7 bases). Germline lookup yields CDR1 SGHKS and CDR2 YYEKEE (reference sequence). V lost 3 bases, J lost 1 base, and 11 bases lay in between. CDR3 length equals 15 residues.

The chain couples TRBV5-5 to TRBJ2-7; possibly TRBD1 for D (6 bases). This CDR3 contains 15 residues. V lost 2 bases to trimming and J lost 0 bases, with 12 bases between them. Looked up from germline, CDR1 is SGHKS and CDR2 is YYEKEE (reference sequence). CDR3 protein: CASSFDRLVSYEQYF. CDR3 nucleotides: TGTGCCAGCAGCTTTGACAGGCTTGTCTCCTACGAGCAGTACTTC.

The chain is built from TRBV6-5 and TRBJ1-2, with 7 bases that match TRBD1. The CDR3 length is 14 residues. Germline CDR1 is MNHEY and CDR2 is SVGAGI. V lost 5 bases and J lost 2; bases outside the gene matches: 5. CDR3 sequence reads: CASSRTGTNYGYTF. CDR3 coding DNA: TGTGCCAGCAGTAGGACAGGAACCAACTATGGCTACACCTTC.

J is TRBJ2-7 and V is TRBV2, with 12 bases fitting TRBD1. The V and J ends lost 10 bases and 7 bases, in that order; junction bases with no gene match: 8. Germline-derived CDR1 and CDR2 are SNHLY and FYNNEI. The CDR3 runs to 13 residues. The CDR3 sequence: CAIPGTGGREQYF. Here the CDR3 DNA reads TGTGCCATCCCCGGGACAGGGGGCAGGGAGCAGTACTTC.

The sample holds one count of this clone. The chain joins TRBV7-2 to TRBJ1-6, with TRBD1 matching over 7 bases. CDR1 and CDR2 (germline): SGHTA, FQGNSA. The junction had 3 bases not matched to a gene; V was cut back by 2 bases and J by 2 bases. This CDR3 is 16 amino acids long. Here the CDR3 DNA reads TGTGCCAGCAGCTTAACAGGGGAGCCCTATAATTCACCCCTCCACTTT. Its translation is CASSLTGEPYNSPLHF.

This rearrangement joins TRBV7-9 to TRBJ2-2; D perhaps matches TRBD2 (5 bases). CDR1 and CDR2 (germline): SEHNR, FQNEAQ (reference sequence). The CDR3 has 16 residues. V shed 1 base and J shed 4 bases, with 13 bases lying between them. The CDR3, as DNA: TGTGCCAGCAGCTTAGTGAATTTAGCGAGCACCGGGGAGCTGTTTTTT. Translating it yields CASSLVNLASTGELFF.

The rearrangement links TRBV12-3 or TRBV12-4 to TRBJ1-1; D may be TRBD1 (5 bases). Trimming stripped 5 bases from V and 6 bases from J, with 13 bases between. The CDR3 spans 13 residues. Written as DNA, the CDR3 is TGTGCCAGCAGTCCAAGGGGTTGGTCTGAAGCTTTCTTT. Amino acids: CASSPRGWSEAFF.

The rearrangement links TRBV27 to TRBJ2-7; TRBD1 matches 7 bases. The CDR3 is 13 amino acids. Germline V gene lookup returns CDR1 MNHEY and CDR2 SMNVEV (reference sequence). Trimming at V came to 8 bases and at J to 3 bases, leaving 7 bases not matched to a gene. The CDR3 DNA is TGTGCCAGCCGAGGGGGCGTTTTCTACGAGCAGTACTTC. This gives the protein CASRGGVFYEQYF.

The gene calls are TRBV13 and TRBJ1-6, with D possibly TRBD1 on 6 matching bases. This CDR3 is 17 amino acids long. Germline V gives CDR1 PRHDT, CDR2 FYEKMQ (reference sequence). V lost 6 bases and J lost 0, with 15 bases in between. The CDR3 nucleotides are TGTGCCAGCAGAGCCTCAGGGGAAAGCTCCTATAATTCACCCCTCCACTTT. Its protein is CASRASGESSYNSPLHF.

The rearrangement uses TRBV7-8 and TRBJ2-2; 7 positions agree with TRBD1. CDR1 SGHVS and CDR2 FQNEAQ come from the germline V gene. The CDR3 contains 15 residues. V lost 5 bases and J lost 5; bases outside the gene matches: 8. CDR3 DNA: TGTGCCAGCAGCCGAGACCAGACAGGGACCGGGGAGCTGTTTTTT. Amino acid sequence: CASSRDQTGTGELFF.

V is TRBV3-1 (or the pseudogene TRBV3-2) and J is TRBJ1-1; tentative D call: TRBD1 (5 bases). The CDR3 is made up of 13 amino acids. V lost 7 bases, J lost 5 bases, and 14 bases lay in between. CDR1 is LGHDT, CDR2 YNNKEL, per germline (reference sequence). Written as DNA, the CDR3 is TGTGCCAGCACCCGGACAATTGGGACTGAAGCTTTCTTT. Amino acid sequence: CASTRTIGTEAFF.

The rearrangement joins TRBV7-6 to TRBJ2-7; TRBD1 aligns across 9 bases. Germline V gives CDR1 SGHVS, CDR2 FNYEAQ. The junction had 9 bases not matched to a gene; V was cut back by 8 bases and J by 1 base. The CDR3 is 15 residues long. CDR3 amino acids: CASSMGQGPSYEQYF. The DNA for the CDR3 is TGTGCCAGCTCCATGGGACAGGGACCTTCCTACGAGCAGTACTTC.

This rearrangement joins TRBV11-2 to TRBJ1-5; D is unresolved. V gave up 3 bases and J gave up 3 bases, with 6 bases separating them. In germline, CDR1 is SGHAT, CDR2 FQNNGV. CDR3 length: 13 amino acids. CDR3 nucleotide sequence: TGTGCCAGCAGCTTGAGCGCCAATCAGCCCCAGCATTTT. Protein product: CASSLSANQPQHF.

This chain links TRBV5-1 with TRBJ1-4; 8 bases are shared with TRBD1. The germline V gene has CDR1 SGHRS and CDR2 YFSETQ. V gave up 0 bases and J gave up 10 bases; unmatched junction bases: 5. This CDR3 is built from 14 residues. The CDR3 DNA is TGCGCCAGCAGCTTGGAGCAGGGGGCGGGAAAACTGTTTTTT. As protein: CASSLEQGAGKLFF.

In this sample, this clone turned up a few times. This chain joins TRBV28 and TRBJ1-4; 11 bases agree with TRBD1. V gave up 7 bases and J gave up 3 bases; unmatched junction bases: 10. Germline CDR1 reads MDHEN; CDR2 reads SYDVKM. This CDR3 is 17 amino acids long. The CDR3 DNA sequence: TGTGCCAGCACCGGGACAGGGGGAAAGCGGTCTAATGAAAAACTGTTTTTT. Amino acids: CASTGTGGKRSNEKLFF.

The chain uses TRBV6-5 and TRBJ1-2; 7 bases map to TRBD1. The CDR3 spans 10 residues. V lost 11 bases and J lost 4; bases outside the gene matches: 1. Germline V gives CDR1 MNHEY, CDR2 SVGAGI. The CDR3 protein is CAAGGYGYTF. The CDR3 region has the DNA TGTGCCGCAGGGGGCTATGGCTACACCTTC.

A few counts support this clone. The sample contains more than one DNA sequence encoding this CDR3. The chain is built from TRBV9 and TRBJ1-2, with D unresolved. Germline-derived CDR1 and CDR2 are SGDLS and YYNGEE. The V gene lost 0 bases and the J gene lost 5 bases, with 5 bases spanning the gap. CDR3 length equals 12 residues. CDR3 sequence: CASSVAGYGYTF. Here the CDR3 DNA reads TGTGCCAGCAGCGTAGCGGGGTATGGCTACACCTTC.

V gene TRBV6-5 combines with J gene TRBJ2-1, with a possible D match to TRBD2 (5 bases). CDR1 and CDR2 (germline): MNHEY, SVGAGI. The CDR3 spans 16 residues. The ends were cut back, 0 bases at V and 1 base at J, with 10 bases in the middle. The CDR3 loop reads CASSYSADGSYNEQFF. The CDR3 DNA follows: TGTGCCAGCAGTTACTCAGCGGATGGATCCTACAATGAGCAGTTCTTC.

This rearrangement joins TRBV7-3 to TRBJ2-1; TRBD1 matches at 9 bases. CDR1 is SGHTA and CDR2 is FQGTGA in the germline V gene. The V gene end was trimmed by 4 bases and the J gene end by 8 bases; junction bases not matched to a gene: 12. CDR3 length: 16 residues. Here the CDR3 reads CASSSSGTGLGDEQFF. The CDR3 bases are TGTGCCAGCAGCTCCTCCGGGACAGGGTTAGGAGATGAGCAGTTCTTC.

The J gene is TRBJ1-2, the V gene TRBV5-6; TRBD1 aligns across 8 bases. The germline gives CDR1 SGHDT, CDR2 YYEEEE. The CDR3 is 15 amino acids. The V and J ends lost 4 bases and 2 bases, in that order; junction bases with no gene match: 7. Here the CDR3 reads CASSLSGTGNYGYTF. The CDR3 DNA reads TGTGCCAGCAGCCTATCCGGGACAGGCAACTATGGCTACACCTTC.

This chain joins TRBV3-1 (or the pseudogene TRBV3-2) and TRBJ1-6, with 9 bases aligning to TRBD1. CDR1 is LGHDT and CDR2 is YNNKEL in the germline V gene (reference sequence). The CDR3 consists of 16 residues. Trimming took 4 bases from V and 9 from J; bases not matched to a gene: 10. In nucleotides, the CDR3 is TGTGCCAGCAGCCGCCGACAGGGGGATAAGAGTTCACCCCTCCACTTT. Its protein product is CASSRRQGDKSSPLHF.